This T cell receptor beta chain originates from a study of T cell changes during pregnancy in multiple sclerosis. Germline CDR1 and CDR2: SEHNR and FQNEAQ (reference sequence). The CDR3 runs to 18 residues. The V segment lost 5 bases and the J segment 2 bases; nucleotides outside the gene matches: 15. TCRdb's table, derived via immunoSEQ multiplex PCR, lists solely in-frame clones and lacks some. The sample contains 39,000 or so clones, approximately 94% of which appear only once. The TCR was taken from a female donor with multiple sclerosis, enrolled in a pregnancy study. V gene TRBV7-9 combines with J gene TRBJ2-7, with 10 bases lining up with TRBD2. Specimen: CD8+ T cells from peripheral blood mononuclear cells, collected in the third trimester of pregnancy. CDR3 nucleotide sequence: TGTGCCAGCAGCCCCCCGGGACTAGCGCCCCGAGGGACCTACGAGCAGTACTTC. This codes for CASSPPGLAPRGTYEQYF.